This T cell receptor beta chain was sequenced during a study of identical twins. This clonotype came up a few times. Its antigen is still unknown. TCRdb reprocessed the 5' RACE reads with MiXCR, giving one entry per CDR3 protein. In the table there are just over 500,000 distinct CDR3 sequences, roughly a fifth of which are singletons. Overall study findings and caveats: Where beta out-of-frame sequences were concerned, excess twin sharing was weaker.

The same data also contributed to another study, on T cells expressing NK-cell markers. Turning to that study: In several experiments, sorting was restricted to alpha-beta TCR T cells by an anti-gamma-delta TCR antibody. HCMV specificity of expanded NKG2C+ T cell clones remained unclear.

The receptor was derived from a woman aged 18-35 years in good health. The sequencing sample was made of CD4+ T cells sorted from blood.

The CDR3 DNA sequence: TGCAGCGTTCGTACCGACAGGGACTATGGCTACACCTTC. Protein sequence: CSVRTDRDYGYTF. J is TRBJ1-2 and V is TRBV29-1, with 7 bases aligning to TRBD1. V was pared by 5 bases and J by 3 bases, with 6 bases of the junction left unmatched. This CDR3 is built from 13 residues. The germline CDR1 and CDR2 sequences are SQVTM and ANQGSEA.